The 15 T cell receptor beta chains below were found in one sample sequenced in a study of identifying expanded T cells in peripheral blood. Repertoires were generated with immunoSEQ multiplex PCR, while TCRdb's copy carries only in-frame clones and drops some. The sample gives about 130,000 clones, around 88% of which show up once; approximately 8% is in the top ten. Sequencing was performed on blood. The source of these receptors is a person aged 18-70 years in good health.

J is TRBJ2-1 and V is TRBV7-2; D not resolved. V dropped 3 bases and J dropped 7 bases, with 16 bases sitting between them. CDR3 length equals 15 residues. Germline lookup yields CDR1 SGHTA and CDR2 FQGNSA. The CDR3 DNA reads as TGTGCCAGCAGCTTGGGAAACTCCTTGTATAATGAGCAGTTCTTC. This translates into CASSLGNSLYNEQFF.

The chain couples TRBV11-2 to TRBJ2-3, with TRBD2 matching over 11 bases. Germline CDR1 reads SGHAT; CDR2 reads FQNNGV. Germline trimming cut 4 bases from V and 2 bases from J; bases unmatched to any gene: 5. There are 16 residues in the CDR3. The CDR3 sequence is CASSSTSGKTTDTQYF. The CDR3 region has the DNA TGTGCCAGCAGCTCGACTAGCGGGAAGACCACAGATACGCAGTATTTT.

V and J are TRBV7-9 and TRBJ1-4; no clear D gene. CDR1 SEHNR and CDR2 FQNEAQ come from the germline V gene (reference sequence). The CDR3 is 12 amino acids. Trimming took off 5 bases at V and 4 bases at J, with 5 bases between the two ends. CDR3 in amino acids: CASSRDNEKLFF. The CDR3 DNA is TGTGCCAGCAGCAGAGATAATGAAAAACTGTTTTTT.

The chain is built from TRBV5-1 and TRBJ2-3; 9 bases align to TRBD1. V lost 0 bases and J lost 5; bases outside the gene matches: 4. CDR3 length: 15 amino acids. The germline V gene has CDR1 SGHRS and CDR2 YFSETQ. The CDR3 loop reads CASSLGTGEGDTQYF. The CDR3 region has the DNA TGCGCCAGCAGCTTGGGGACAGGGGAGGGAGATACGCAGTATTTT.

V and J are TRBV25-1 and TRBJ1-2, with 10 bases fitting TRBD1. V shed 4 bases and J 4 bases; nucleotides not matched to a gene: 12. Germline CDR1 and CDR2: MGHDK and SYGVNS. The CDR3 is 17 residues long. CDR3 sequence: CASSGDRGLRPAYGYTF. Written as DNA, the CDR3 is TGTGCCAGCAGTGGAGACAGGGGGCTTAGGCCGGCCTATGGCTACACCTTC.

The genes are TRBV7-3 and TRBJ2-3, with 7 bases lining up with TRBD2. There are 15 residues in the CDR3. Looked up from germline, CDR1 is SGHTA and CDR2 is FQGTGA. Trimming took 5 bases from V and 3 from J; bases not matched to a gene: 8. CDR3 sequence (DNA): TGTGCCAGCAGCCGACGGTGGGAGGGAACAGATACGCAGTATTTT. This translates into CASSRRWEGTDTQYF.

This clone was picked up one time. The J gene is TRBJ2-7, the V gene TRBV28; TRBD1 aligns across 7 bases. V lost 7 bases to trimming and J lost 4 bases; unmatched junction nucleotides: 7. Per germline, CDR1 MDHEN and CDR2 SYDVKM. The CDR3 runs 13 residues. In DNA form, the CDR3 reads TGTGCCAGCACCGTAGACAGGGTTTACGAGCAGTACTTC. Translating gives CASTVDRVYEQYF.

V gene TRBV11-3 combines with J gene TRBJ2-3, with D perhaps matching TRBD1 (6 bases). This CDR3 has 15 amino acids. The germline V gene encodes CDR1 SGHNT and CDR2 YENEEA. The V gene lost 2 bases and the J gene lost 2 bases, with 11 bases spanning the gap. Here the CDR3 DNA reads TGTGCCAGCAGCTTAAGGTGGACAGACACAGATACGCAGTATTTT. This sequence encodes CASSLRWTDTDTQYF. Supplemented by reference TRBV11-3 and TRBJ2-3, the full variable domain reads EAGVVQSPRYKIIEKKQPVAFWCNPISGHNTLYWYLQNLGQGPELLIRYENEEAVDDSQLPKDRFSAERLKGVDSTLKIQPAELGDSAVYLCASSLRWTDTDTQYFGPGTRLTVL.

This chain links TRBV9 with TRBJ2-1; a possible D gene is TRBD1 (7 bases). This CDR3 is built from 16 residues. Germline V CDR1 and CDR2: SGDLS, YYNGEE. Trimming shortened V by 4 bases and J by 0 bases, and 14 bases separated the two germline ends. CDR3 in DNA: TGTGCCAGCAGCTTCAGGGGGGACAGCTCCTACAATGAGCAGTTCTTC. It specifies CASSFRGDSSYNEQFF.

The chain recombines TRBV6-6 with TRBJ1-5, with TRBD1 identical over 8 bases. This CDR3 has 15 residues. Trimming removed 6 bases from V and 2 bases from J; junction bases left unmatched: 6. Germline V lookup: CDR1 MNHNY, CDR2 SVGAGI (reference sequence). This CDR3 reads CASSSGGQGNQPQHF. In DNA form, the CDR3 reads TGTGCCAGCAGCTCAGGGGGCCAGGGCAATCAGCCCCAGCATTTT.

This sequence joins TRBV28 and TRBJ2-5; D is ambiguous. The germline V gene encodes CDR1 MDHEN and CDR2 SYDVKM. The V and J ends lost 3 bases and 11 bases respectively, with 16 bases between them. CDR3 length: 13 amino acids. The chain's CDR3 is CASSFRVGPTQYF. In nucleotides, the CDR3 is TGTGCCAGCAGTTTTAGGGTTGGACCGACGCAGTACTTC.

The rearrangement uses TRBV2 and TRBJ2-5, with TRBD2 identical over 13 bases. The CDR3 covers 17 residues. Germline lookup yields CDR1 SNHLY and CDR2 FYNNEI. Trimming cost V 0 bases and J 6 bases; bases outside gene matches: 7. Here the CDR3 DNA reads TGTGCCAGCAGTGAAGCTCCGGGACTAGCGGGATTGAAGACCCAGTACTTC. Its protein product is CASSEAPGLAGLKTQYF.

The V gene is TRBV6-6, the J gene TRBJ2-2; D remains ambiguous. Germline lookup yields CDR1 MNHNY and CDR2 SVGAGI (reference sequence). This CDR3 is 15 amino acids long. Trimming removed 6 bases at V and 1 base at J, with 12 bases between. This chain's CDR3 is CASSWTIWNTGELFF. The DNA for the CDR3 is TGTGCCAGCAGCTGGACCATATGGAACACCGGGGAGCTGTTTTTT.

The DNA for the CDR3 is TGTGCCATCAGTGAGACGAACACCGGGGAGCTGTTTTTT. Its protein product is CAISETNTGELFF. The rearrangement joins TRBV10-3 to TRBJ2-2, with D hard to call. CDR1 and CDR2 (germline): ENHRY, SYGVKD. The V gene lost 2 bases and the J gene lost 0 bases, with 1 base spanning the gap. The CDR3 length is 13 residues.

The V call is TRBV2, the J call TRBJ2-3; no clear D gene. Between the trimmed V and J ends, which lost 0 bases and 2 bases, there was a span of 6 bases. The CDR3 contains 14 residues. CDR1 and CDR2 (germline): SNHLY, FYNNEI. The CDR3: CASSEARVTDTQYF. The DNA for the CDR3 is TGTGCCAGCAGTGAAGCCAGAGTCACAGATACGCAGTATTTT.